This passage covers 16 T cell receptor beta chains from one sample sequenced in a study of blood T cell repertoires in COVID-19. The repertoire was sequenced with immunoSEQ multiplex PCR; TCRdb's copy has only in-frame clones and lacks some. Of roughly 190,000 clones in the sample, 80% to 95% were seen once. Sequences were obtained from peripheral blood. All receptors derive from a man in his fifties or sixties with acute or convalescent COVID-19.

This rearrangement joins TRBV6-2 or TRBV6-3 to TRBJ1-2; D is unresolved. This CDR3 contains 13 residues. V was clipped by 2 bases and J by 7 bases, with 11 bases between them. CDR1 and CDR2 (germline): MNHEY, SVGEGT. The CDR3 loop reads CASSYGPGGGYTF. The CDR3 nucleotides are TGTGCCAGCAGTTACGGCCCCGGCGGTGGCTACACCTTC.

This clone was counted once. This chain joins TRBV6-5 and TRBJ2-2; D is perhaps TRBD2 (5 bases). Germline V lookup: CDR1 MNHEY, CDR2 SVGAGI. The CDR3 sequence is 12 residues long. V was clipped by 6 bases and J by 6 bases, with 8 bases between them. CDR3 amino acids: CASRRAAGELFF. The CDR3 coding sequence is TGTGCCAGCAGGCGGGCGGCCGGGGAGCTGTTTTTT.

The V call is TRBV10-1, the J call TRBJ2-7, with D possibly TRBD2 on 7 matching bases. Per germline, CDR1 WNHNN and CDR2 SYGVQD (reference sequence). V was trimmed by 3 bases and J by 2 bases, leaving 14 bases between them. The CDR3 spans 15 residues. CDR3 in amino acids: CASSDSGGDAYEQYF. CDR3 nucleotide sequence: TGCGCCAGCAGTGATTCGGGGGGCGACGCCTACGAGCAGTACTTC.

The chain links TRBV18 to TRBJ1-5, with D perhaps TRBD1 (5 bases). This CDR3 region has 14 residues. V was clipped by 2 bases and J by 5 bases, with 10 bases between them. In germline, CDR1 is KGHSH, CDR2 LQKENI. As DNA, the CDR3 is TGTGCCAGCTCACCAGGGTGGGGCGATCAGCCCCAGCATTTT. Protein product: CASSPGWGDQPQHF.

This sequence joins TRBV18 and TRBJ2-2; unclear D gene. Germline V gene sequence: CDR1 KGHSH, CDR2 LQKENI. This CDR3 is built from 17 residues. The germline V and J ends were trimmed by 3 bases and 0 bases, with 14 bases remaining between them. For the CDR3, the DNA is TGTGCCAGCTCACCCCGGGTCAGTCAGACGAACACCGGGGAGCTGTTTTTT. It is translated as CASSPRVSQTNTGELFF.

The rearrangement links TRBV27 to TRBJ2-7; 7 bases map to TRBD2. The length of the CDR3 is 13 residues. Germline CDR1 and CDR2: MNHEY and SMNVEV (reference sequence). Germline trimming cut 4 bases from V and 4 bases from J; bases unmatched to any gene: 4. The CDR3 spells CASSWRERYEQYF. The DNA for the CDR3 is TGTGCCAGCAGTTGGCGGGAGCGGTACGAGCAGTACTTC.

The gene calls are TRBV5-5 and TRBJ1-2, with D possibly being TRBD1 (5 bases). Looked up from germline, CDR1 is SGHKS and CDR2 is YYEKEE (reference sequence). The CDR3 consists of 13 residues. The V end lost 2 bases, the J end lost 3 bases, and 8 bases lay between the germline ends. Written as DNA, the CDR3 is TGTGCCAGCAGCTTAAGCAGGGACTATGGCTACACCTTC. Translated, it gives CASSLSRDYGYTF.

The chain couples TRBV27 to TRBJ1-2; D possibly corresponds to TRBD1 (5 bases). The germline V and J ends were trimmed by 2 bases and 8 bases, with 12 bases remaining between them. CDR1 is MNHEY and CDR2 is SMNVEV in the germline V gene (reference sequence). This CDR3 spans 13 amino acids. DNA of the CDR3: TGTGCCAGCAGTTTAACCCAGGGCCAGGGCTACACCTTC. Residues: CASSLTQGQGYTF.

The gene calls are TRBV5-1 and TRBJ1-4; the D gene is possibly TRBD1 (5 bases). The CDR3 is made up of 15 amino acids. Germline CDR1 SGHRS, CDR2 YFSETQ. Trimming removed 0 bases from V and 6 bases from J, with 12 bases in between. This chain's CDR3 is CASSLEGPGDEKLFF. The CDR3 DNA sequence: TGCGCCAGCAGCTTGGAAGGCCCGGGGGATGAAAAACTGTTTTTT.

V gene TRBV4-2 combines with J gene TRBJ2-1, with D maybe TRBD2 (5 bases). The CDR3 totals 16 residues. The V gene lost 1 base and the J gene lost 2 bases, with 12 bases spanning the gap. Germline loops: CDR1 LGHNA, CDR2 YNFKEQ. CDR3: CASSQVALTPYNEQFF. The CDR3 coding sequence is TGTGCCAGCAGCCAAGTAGCGCTCACCCCCTACAATGAGCAGTTCTTC.

The CDR3 spells CASSQRQYYEQFF. The CDR3 DNA sequence: TGTGCCAGCAGCCAACGACAGTACTATGAGCAGTTCTTC. The rearrangement joins TRBV6-5 to TRBJ2-1; tentative D call: TRBD1 (5 bases). With 6 bases removed from V and 8 bases from J, the gap between germline ends came to 14 bases. This CDR3 is 13 amino acids long. Germline V CDR1 and CDR2: MNHEY, SVGAGI.

The V call is TRBV7-8, the J call TRBJ2-5; 8 bases are shared with TRBD1. The junction had 8 bases not matched to a gene; V was cut back by 5 bases and J by 6 bases. Germline V lookup: CDR1 SGHVS, CDR2 FQNEAQ. The CDR3 is 14 amino acids. The CDR3 is CASSPRTGPKTQYF. CDR3 sequence (DNA): TGTGCCAGCAGCCCACGGACAGGGCCAAAGACCCAGTACTTC. Full variable domain (missing parts from reference TRBV7-8 and TRBJ2-5): GAGVSQSPRYKVAKRGQDVALRCDPISGHVSLFWYQQALGQGPEFLTYFQNEAQLDKSGLPSDRFFAERPEGSVSTLKIQRTQQEDSAVYLCASSPRTGPKTQYFGPGTRLLVL.

The table lists this clone with a count of one. The rearrangement uses TRBV7-9 and TRBJ1-1, with a possible D match to TRBD1 (5 bases). The CDR3 runs to 14 residues. Trimming took 5 bases from V and 5 from J, leaving 15 bases between them. CDR1 and CDR2 (germline): SEHNR, FQNEAQ (reference sequence). CDR3 DNA: TGTGCCAGCAGCCTGAACAGGTTTGGGACTGAAGCTTTCTTT. Its translation: CASSLNRFGTEAFF.

This rearrangement joins TRBV20-1 to TRBJ2-1; 8 bases line up with TRBD1. Trimming removed 3 bases from V and 2 bases from J; junction bases left unmatched: 6. Per the germline V gene, CDR1 is DFQATT and CDR2 is SNEGSKA (reference sequence). This CDR3 region has 15 residues. The DNA of the CDR3 is TGCAGTGCTAGTAGACAGGGGACCCCCTACAATGAGCAGTTCTTC. Amino acid sequence: CSASRQGTPYNEQFF.

This sequence joins TRBV7-2 and TRBJ1-3; tentative D call: TRBD1 (6 bases). Trimming took 3 bases from V and 6 from J, leaving 15 bases between them. The CDR3 covers 15 residues. The germline gives CDR1 SGHTA, CDR2 FQGNSA. The CDR3 coding sequence is TGTGCCAGCAGCTTCACAGGACAGAATCAAAACACCATATATTTT. Residues: CASSFTGQNQNTIYF.

The CDR3 DNA follows: TGTGCCAGCAGTTACTCCGCTAGCGGGGGGGCGAATGAGCAGTTCTTC. Protein: CASSYSASGGANEQFF. The chain is built from TRBV6-2 or TRBV6-3 and TRBJ2-1; 12 bases are a match to TRBD2. The trim removed 0 bases at V and 7 bases at J, leaving 4 bases unmatched. Germline lookup yields CDR1 MNHEY and CDR2 SVGEGT. The length of the CDR3 is 16 residues.